The 26 T cell receptor beta chains in this list originate from one sample, sequenced in a study of cytomegalovirus exposure and HLA in healthy donors. Both 60 Vbeta primers and 13 Jbeta primers went into the PCR. Using immunoSEQ multiplex PCR, the repertoire was profiled, and TCRdb retains in-frame clones only, with some absent. The sample yields some 150,000 clones, almost 80% seen once. The sample taken for sequencing was PBMCs. The receptors shown here come from a male donor in good health and CMV-seronegative.

The chain uses TRBV6-1 and TRBJ1-5; D not resolved. This CDR3 contains 11 residues. V dropped 0 bases and J dropped 12 bases, with 6 bases sitting between them. Germline-derived CDR1 and CDR2 are MNHNS and SASEGT. CDR3 sequence: CASSEARDQHF. DNA for the CDR3: TGTGCCAGCAGTGAAGCGCGGGACCAGCATTTT.

This chain uses TRBV6-6 with TRBJ2-6; D may be TRBD1 (5 bases). Germline V gene sequence: CDR1 MNHNY, CDR2 SVGAGI (reference sequence). V lost 7 bases and J lost 0, with 7 bases in between. The CDR3 is 14 amino acids. CDR3 DNA: TGTGCCAGCACCGACAGCTCTGGGGCCAACGTCCTGACTTTC. It codes for CASTDSSGANVLTF.

The V gene is TRBV6-4, the J gene TRBJ2-1, with 13 bases fitting TRBD2. The CDR3 is 19 residues long. J gave up 4 bases and V 6 bases, and 15 bases lay outside the gene matches. Germline CDR1 is MRHNA and CDR2 is SNTAGT. CDR3 nucleotide sequence: TGTGCCAGCAGCCGGGACATCCCGACTAGCGGGAGGCTTTACAATGAGCAGTTCTTC. Translated, it gives CASSRDIPTSGRLYNEQFF.

The genes are TRBV7-3 and TRBJ2-4; TRBD1 agrees at 11 bases. This CDR3 has 15 residues. Germline values: CDR1 SGHTA, CDR2 FQGTGA. The V segment lost 6 bases and the J segment 6 bases; nucleotides outside the gene matches: 7. The CDR3 nucleotides read TGTGCCAGCAGGTCCGGGACAGGGGGTGGAAACATTCAGTACTTC. Its protein is CASRSGTGGGNIQYF.

The rearrangement links TRBV18 to TRBJ1-2; 7 bases agree with TRBD1. There are 14 residues in the CDR3. From germline, CDR1 is KGHSH and CDR2 LQKENI. J was trimmed by 6 bases and V by 2 bases; bases with no gene match: 6. CDR3 coding DNA: TGTGCCAGCTCACCAGAACAGGGGAGTCATGGCTACACCTTC. Its translation: CASSPEQGSHGYTF.

The DNA of the CDR3 is TGTGCCAGCAGCCCGGACAGGGGAGGGCGTCAGCCCCAGCATTTT. Translating it yields CASSPDRGGRQPQHF. V is TRBV7-2 and J is TRBJ1-5, with 9 bases fitting TRBD1. J gave up 6 bases and V 5 bases, and 8 bases lay outside the gene matches. The CDR3 is 15 amino acids. Germline-derived CDR1 and CDR2 are SGHTA and FQGNSA.

This rearrangement joins TRBV7-9 to TRBJ1-1, with TRBD1 matching 8 bases. V shed 5 bases, J shed 8 bases, and the junction held 10 bases outside the gene matches. CDR3 length equals 14 residues. The germline V gene has CDR1 SEHNR and CDR2 FQNEAQ (reference sequence). CDR3 nucleotides: TGTGCCAGCAGCGCCTATACAGGGGGACGAGAAGCTTTCTTT. Protein sequence: CASSAYTGGREAFF.

The chain recombines TRBV5-1 with TRBJ2-3; D perhaps matches TRBD2 (6 bases). Germline CDR1 and CDR2: SGHRS and YFSETQ. Between the trimmed V and J ends, which lost 2 bases and 2 bases, there was a span of 12 bases. The CDR3 is 15 residues long. The CDR3 reads CASSLNSDYTDTQYF. The DNA of the CDR3 is TGCGCCAGCAGCTTAAATTCGGACTACACAGATACGCAGTATTTT. The variable domain in full, completed from reference TRBV5-1 and TRBJ2-3, reads KAGVTQTPRYLIKTRGQQVTLSCSPISGHRSVSWYQQTPGQGLQFLFEYFSETQRNKGNFPGRFSGRQFSNSRSEMNVSTLELGDSALYLCASSLNSDYTDTQYFGPGTRLTVL.

This sequence joins TRBV10-1 and TRBJ1-5; no reliable D call. Trimming removed 2 bases at V and 1 base at J, with 9 bases between. The germline gives CDR1 WNHNN, CDR2 SYGVQD (reference sequence). CDR3 length equals 15 residues. Here the CDR3 reads CASSEARVSNQPQHF. The CDR3 nucleotides read TGCGCCAGCAGTGAGGCTCGGGTGAGCAATCAGCCCCAGCATTTT.

The V and J genes are TRBV11-2 and TRBJ2-7; D gene ambiguous. The length of the CDR3 is 15 residues. Germline CDR1 is SGHAT and CDR2 is FQNNGV. V lost 1 base to trimming and J lost 5 bases, with 15 bases between them. CDR3 protein: CASSLAPRNQDEQYF. The CDR3 DNA reads TGTGCCAGCAGCTTAGCTCCGCGAAATCAAGACGAGCAGTACTTC.

J is TRBJ1-3 and V is TRBV7-2, with D possibly matching TRBD1 (5 bases). Germline V CDR1 and CDR2: SGHTA, FQGNSA. CDR3 length equals 14 residues. Trimming pared 5 bases from V and 2 bases from J, leaving 10 bases between. The CDR3 DNA reads TGTGCCAGCAGCGCAGGGTGGACTGGAAACACCATATATTTT. This gives the protein CASSAGWTGNTIYF.

The chain is built from TRBV5-8 and TRBJ1-2, with 10 bases that match TRBD1. CDR3 length: 17 residues. Per germline, CDR1 SGHTS and CDR2 YDEGEE. Losses at the gene ends were 4 bases for V and 4 bases for J; bases not matched to a gene: 13. The CDR3 DNA reads TGTGCCAGCAGCAGGGGTTCCCGGGACAGGGGAGGCTATGGCTACACCTTC. The encoded protein is CASSRGSRDRGGYGYTF.

The chain employs TRBV7-9 and TRBJ2-5; D is unresolved. V lost 5 bases, J lost 1 base, and 11 bases lay in between. CDR3 length: 14 residues. Germline lookup yields CDR1 SEHNR and CDR2 FQNEAQ (reference sequence). DNA of the CDR3: TGTGCCAGCAGCCAGATGGAGCTCCAAGAGACCCAGTACTTC. As protein: CASSQMELQETQYF.

CDR3 sequence reads: CASSRNPQGSGGELFF. The DNA of the CDR3 is TGTGCCAGCAGCCGTAACCCACAGGGAAGCGGCGGGGAGCTGTTTTTT. V is TRBV7-3 and J is TRBJ2-2; maybe TRBD1 (6 bases). This CDR3 spans 16 amino acids. CDR1 and CDR2 from the germline V gene are SGHTA and FQGTGA. V lost 5 bases and J 7 bases, leaving 20 bases between the germline ends.

The V and J genes are TRBV6-5 and TRBJ2-5; 9 bases fit TRBD2. Judging by the DNA end, TRBJ2-7 fits better; the J call may be wrong. The length of the CDR3 is 14 residues. Germline V gene lookup returns CDR1 MNHEY and CDR2 SVGAGI. CDR3 region: CASTSTSGAYEQYF. The CDR3 nucleotides are TGTGCCAGCACCTCGACTAGCGGAGCCTACGAGCAGTACTTC.

The chain combines TRBV11-2 with TRBJ1-1, with a possible D match to TRBD1 (6 bases). The CDR3 contains 15 residues. Germline CDR1 SGHAT, CDR2 FQNNGV. Trimming removed 1 base from V and 3 bases from J, with 12 bases in between. CDR3 in amino acids: CASSLAGTLDTEAFF. The CDR3 DNA reads as TGTGCCAGCAGCTTAGCGGGGACACTCGACACTGAAGCTTTCTTT.

About this clone itself: The same CDR3 also results from other DNA sequences found in this sample. The chain is built from TRBV7-2 and TRBJ2-3, with D unresolved. The CDR3 length is 12 residues. The V end was cut by 3 bases, the J end by 2 bases, with 3 bases between. CDR1 is SGHTA and CDR2 is FQGNSA in the germline V gene. CDR3 coding DNA: TGTGCCAGCAGCTTCCTCACAGATACGCAGTATTTT. It is translated as CASSFLTDTQYF.

The DNA of the CDR3 is TGTGCCAGCAGACGACTAGCTTTCGAGCAGTTCTTC. It encodes CASRRLAFEQFF. The chain has TRBV2 and TRBJ2-1; the match to TRBD2 covers 7 bases. Germline CDR1 reads SNHLY; CDR2 reads FYNNEI. V was pared by 6 bases and J by 10 bases, with 6 bases of the junction left unmatched. This CDR3 comprises 12 residues.

The gene calls are TRBV30 and TRBJ1-4; the match to TRBD1 covers 11 bases. CDR3 size: 19 residues. With V trimmed by 0 bases and J by 3 bases, 12 bases remained unmatched. Germline CDR1 GTSNPN, CDR2 SVGIG (reference sequence). In DNA, the CDR3 is TGTGCCTGGAGTGTACCGGGACAGGGGGGCCTTATGTCTAATGAAAAACTGTTTTTT. This codes for CAWSVPGQGGLMSNEKLFF.

J is TRBJ2-3 and V is TRBV27; no clear D gene. Germline CDR1 and CDR2: MNHEY and SMNVEV (reference sequence). Trimming took 0 bases from V and 5 from J, leaving 6 bases between them. This CDR3 is built from 13 residues. The CDR3 loop reads CASSLSNLDTQYF. CDR3 coding DNA: TGTGCCAGCAGTTTATCTAATTTAGATACGCAGTATTTT.

This clone came up a few times. The chain is built from TRBV15 and TRBJ1-2; a possible D gene is TRBD1 (5 bases). CDR1 is LNHNV, CDR2 YYDKDF, per germline (reference sequence). The CDR3 length is 12 residues. The V end was cut by 0 bases, the J end by 7 bases, with 6 bases between. CDR3 region: CATSRDQGGYTF. The CDR3 nucleotides read TGTGCCACCAGCAGAGATCAGGGTGGCTACACCTTC.

The CDR3: CASTFTRGQVKTLAKNIQYF. The DNA for the CDR3 is TGTGCCAGCACCTTTACGAGGGGACAGGTTAAAACCCTAGCCAAAAACATTCAGTACTTC. The V and J genes are TRBV27 and TRBJ2-4, with TRBD1 matching 8 bases. Germline V gene data show CDR1 as MNHEY and CDR2 as SMNVEV (reference sequence). With V trimmed by 7 bases and J by 0 bases, 20 bases remained unmatched. The CDR3 is made up of 20 amino acids.

The rearrangement uses TRBV18 and TRBJ2-1; 8 nucleotides align to TRBD2. Losses at the gene ends were 2 bases for V and 8 bases for J; bases not matched to a gene: 5. The CDR3 spans 14 residues. CDR1 KGHSH and CDR2 LQKENI come from the germline V gene. The CDR3: CASSPIYGGDEQFF. In DNA, the CDR3 is TGTGCCAGCTCACCAATCTACGGGGGGGATGAGCAGTTCTTC.

The gene calls are TRBV7-6 and TRBJ2-3; D gene ambiguous. CDR1 is SGHVS, CDR2 FNYEAQ, per germline. CDR3 length equals 16 residues. Trimming left V 1 base short and J 0 bases short, with 11 bases between. CDR3 sequence: CASSLGSTASTDTQYF. The CDR3 nucleotides are TGTGCCAGCAGCTTAGGTTCTACTGCTAGCACAGATACGCAGTATTTT.

The rearrangement joins TRBV9 to TRBJ2-7; the D gene is possibly TRBD2 (5 bases). CDR1 SGDLS and CDR2 YYNGEE come from the germline V gene. The ends were cut back, 0 bases at V and 3 bases at J, with 7 bases in the middle. The CDR3 consists of 13 residues. This CDR3 reads CASSVDGDYEQYF. CDR3 sequence (DNA): TGTGCCAGCAGCGTAGACGGGGACTACGAGCAGTACTTC.

The J gene is TRBJ1-6, the V gene TRBV4-3; 7 bases align to TRBD1. The CDR3 consists of 16 residues. Germline CDR1 and CDR2: LGHNA and YSLEER. V dropped 3 bases and J dropped 4; count of bases not matched to a gene: 6. Here the CDR3 DNA reads TGCGCCAGCAGCCAGATGGGACAGTCTTATAATTCACCCCTCCACTTT. Translating it yields CASSQMGQSYNSPLHF.